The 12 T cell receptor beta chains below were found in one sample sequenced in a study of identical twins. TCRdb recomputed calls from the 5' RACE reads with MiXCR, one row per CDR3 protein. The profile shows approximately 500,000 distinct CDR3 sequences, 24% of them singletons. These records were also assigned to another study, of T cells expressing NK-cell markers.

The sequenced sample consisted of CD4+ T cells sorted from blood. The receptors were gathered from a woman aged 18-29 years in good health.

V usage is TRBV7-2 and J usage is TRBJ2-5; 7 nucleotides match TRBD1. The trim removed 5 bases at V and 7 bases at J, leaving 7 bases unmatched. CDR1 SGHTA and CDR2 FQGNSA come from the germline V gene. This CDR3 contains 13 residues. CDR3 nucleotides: TGTGCCAGCAGCCGAGACAGGGCAGGGACCCAGTACTTC. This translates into CASSRDRAGTQYF.

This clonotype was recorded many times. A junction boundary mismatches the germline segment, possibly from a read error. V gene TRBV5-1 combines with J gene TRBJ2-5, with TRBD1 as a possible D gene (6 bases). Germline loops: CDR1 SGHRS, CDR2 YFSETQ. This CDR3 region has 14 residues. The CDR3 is CASSLETGQETQYF. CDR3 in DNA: TGTGCCAGCAGCTTAGAAACAGGGCAAGAGACCCAGTACTTC.

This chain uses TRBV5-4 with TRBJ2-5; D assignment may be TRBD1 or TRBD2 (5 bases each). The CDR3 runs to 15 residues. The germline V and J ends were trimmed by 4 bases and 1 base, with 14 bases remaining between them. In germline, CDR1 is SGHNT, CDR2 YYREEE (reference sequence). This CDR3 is CASSHGTQSQETQYF. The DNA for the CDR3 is TGTGCCAGCAGCCATGGGACCCAATCCCAAGAGACCCAGTACTTC.

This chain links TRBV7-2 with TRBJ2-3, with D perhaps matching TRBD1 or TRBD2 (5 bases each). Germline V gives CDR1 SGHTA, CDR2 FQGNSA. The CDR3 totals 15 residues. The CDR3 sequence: CAIGASRVGADTQYF. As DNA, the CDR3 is TGTGCTATCGGGGCCTCCAGGGTGGGGGCAGATACGCAGTATTTT.

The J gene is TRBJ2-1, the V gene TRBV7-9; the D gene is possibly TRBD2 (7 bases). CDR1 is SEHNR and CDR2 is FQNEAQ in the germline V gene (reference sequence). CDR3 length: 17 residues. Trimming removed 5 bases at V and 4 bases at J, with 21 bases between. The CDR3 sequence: CASSPQGGGAGYNEQFF. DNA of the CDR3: TGTGCCAGCAGCCCCCAAGGGGGGGGCGCAGGGTACAATGAGCAGTTCTTC.

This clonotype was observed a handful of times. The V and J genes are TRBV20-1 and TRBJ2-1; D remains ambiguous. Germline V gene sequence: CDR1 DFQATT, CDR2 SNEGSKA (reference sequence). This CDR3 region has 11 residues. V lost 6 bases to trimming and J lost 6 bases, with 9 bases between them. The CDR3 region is CSARRGNEQFF. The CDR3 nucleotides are TGCAGTGCGAGACGAGGCAATGAGCAGTTCTTC.

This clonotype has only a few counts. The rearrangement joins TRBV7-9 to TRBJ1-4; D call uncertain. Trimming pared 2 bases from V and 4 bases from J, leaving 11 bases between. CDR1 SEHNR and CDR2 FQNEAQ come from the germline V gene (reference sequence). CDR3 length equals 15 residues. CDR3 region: CASSLTRLDNEKLFF. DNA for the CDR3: TGTGCCAGCAGCTTAACACGGCTCGATAATGAAAAACTGTTTTTT.

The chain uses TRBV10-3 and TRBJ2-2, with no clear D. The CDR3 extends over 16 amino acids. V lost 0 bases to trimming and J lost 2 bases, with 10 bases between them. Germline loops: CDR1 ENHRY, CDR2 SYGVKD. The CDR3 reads CAISESIQPNTGELFF. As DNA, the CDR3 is TGTGCCATCAGTGAGTCGATACAGCCCAACACCGGGGAGCTGTTTTTT.

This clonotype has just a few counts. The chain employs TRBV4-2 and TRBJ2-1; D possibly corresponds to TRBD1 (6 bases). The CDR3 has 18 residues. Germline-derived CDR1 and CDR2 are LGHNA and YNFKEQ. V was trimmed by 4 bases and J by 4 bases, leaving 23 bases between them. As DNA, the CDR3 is TGTGCCAGCAGCCCTGGACAGATATCCAGTCCACTTTACAATGAGCAGTTCTTC. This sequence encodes CASSPGQISSPLYNEQFF.

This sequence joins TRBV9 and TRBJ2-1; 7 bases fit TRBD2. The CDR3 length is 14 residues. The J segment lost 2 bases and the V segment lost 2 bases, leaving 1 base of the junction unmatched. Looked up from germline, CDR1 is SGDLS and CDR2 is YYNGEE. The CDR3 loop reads CASSVRGAYNEQFF. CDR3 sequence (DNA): TGTGCCAGCAGCGTCCGGGGGGCCTACAATGAGCAGTTCTTC.

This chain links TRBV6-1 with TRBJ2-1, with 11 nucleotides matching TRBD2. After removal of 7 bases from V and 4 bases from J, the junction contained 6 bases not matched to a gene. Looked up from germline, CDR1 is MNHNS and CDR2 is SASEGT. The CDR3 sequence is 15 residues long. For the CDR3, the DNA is TGTGCCAGCACGCCCGGGACTAGCGGATACAATGAGCAGTTCTTC. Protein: CASTPGTSGYNEQFF.

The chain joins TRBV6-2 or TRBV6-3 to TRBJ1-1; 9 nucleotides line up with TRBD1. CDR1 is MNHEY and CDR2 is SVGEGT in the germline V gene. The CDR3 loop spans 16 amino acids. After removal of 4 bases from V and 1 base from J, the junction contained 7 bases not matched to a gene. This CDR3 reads CASSLVGTGWNTEAFF. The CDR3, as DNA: TGTGCCAGCAGTTTGGTGGGGACAGGGTGGAACACTGAAGCTTTCTTT.